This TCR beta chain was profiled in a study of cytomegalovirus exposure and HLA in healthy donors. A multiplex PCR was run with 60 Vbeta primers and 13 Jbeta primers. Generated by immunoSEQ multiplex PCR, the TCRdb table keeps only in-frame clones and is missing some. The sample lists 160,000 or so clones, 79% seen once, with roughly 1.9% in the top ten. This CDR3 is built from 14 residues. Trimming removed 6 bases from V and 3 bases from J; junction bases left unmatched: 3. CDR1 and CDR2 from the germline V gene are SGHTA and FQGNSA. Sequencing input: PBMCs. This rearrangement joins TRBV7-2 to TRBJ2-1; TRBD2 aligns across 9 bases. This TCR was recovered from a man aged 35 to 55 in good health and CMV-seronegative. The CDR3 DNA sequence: TGTGCCAGCAGGGCGGGAGGGCGCTACAATGAGCAGTTCTTC. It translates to CASRAGGRYNEQFF.